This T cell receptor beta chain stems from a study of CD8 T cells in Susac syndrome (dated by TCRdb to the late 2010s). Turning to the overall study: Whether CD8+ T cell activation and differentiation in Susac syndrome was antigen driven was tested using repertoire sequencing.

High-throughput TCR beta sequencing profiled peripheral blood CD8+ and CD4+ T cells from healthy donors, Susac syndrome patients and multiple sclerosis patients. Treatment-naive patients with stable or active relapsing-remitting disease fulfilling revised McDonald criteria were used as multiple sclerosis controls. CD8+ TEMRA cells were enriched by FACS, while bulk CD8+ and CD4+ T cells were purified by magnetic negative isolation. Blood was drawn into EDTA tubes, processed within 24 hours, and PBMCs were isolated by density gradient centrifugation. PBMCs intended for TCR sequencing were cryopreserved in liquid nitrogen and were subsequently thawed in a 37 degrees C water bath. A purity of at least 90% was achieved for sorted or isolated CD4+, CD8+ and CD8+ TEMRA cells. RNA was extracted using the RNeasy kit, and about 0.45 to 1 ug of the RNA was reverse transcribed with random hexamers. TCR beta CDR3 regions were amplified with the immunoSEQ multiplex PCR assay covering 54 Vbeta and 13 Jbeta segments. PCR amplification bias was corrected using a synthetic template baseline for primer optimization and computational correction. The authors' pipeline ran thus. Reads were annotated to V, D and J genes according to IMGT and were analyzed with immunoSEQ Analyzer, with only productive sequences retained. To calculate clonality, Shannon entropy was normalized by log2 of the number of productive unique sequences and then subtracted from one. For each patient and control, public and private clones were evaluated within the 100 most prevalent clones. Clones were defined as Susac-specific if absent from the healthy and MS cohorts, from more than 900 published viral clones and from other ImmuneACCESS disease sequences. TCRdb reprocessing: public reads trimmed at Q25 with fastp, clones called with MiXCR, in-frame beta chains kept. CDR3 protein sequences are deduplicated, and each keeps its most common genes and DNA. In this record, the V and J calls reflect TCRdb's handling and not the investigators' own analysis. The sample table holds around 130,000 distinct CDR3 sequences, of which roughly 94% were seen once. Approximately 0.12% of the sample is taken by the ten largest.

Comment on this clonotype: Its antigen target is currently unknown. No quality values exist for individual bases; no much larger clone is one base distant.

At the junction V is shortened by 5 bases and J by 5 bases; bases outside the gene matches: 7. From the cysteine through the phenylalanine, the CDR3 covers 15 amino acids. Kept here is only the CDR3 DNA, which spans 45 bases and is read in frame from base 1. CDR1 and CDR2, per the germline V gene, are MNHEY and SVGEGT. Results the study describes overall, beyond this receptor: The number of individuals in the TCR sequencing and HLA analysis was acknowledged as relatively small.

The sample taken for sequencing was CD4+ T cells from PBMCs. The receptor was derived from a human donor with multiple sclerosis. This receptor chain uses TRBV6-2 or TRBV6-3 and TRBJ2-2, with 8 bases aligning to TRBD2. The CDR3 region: CASSTSGFLTGELFF. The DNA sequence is TGTGCCAGCAGTACTAGCGGCTTTTTAACCGGGGAGCTGTTTTTT.